The entry below describes one T cell receptor (beta chain). This receptor's antigen is unknown. Within one base of it there is no much larger clone, and no base qualities were kept. Each collaborating institution followed its own protocols to collect whole blood in K2EDTA tubes. For TCRbeta analysis, collaborator samples were shipped as frozen whole blood, as isolated PBMCs, or as DNA extracted from either sample type. This sample stems from a study of blood T cell repertoires in COVID-19 (TCRdb year 2020). Concerning the study at large: The collaborator samples originated in the United States, Italy and Spain and spanned the acute and convalescent phases of COVID-19. The material from the prospective study consisted of cDNA or gDNA derived from T cells, B-cell-depleted T cells, or PBMCs. Subjects who had been exposed to COVID-19, were actively infected with it, or had recovered from it provided the deeply sampled blood TCRbeta repertoires that made up the dataset. A freely available public database, intended as a resource for researchers studying the immune response to SARS-CoV-2, is where the repertoires were released. Samples were obtained from the ongoing ImmuneRACE study (first 160 participants) and from about 1,300 subjects provided by 6 global collaborators. The sample metadata nearly always contained a de-identified subject ID, COVID-19 status, age in years and sex. Where available, HLA class I and class II types were obtained from metadata supplied by the sample provider rather than from assay-based typing.

Results and caveats for the whole study, not just this receptor: How much clinical and demographic metadata was included differed by source and by participant, and the metadata was provided uncurated.

The immunoSEQ Assay, a bias-controlled multiplex PCR, was used to amplify TCRbeta CDR3 regions from genomic DNA. Per the original workflow: The number of nucleated cells in each sample was estimated from the amplification of reference gene primers within the assay. To quantify the absolute abundance of each unique TCRbeta CDR3 rearrangement, sequence reads were collapsed and filtered. For each sample, productive Simpson clonality was calculated as the square root of Simpson's diversity index over productive rearrangements. Imported from immuneACCESS, the table was reduced by TCRdb to in-frame sequences with V and J called. These copies leave out some clones; in studies compared against another copy, an unresolved V gene accounts for under half, and the cause of the remainder is not known. D and trimming come from the DNA, and the V and J calls and clone size come from that table. Present in this sample are a few hundred thousand clones, roughly 86% of which were seen just once. The ten largest clones take up around 0.67% of the sample.

Here V drops 5 bases and J drops 5 bases, and the junction holds 6 bases not matched to any gene. Including the terminal cysteine and phenylalanine, the CDR3 comprises 14 residues. The kept DNA is CDR3 alone, 42 bases in frame from the first base. CDR1 and CDR2 (SGHRS, YFSETQ) derive from the germline V gene. The rearrangement combines TRBV5-1 with TRBJ1-5, with 8 bases aligning to TRBD1. The specimen was peripheral blood. This sequence was found in a human donor in a cohort sampled during active COVID-19. The bases are TGCGCCAGCAGTTCCGGACAGGGCGATCAGCCCCAGCATTTT. Translated, this gives CASSSGQGDQPQHF.